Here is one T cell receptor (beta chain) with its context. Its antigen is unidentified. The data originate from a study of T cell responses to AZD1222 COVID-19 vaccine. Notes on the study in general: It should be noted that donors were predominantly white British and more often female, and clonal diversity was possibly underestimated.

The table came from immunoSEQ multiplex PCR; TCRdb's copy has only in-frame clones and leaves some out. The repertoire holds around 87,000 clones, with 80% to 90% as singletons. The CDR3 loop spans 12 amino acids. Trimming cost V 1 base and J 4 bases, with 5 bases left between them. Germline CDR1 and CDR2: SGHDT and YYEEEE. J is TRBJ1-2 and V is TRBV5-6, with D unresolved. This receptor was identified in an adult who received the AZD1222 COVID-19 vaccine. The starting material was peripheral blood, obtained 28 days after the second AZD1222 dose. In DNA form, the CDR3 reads TGTGCCAGCAGCTTGTCGGCCTATGGCTACACCTTC. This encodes CASSLSAYGYTF.